Each of the 25 T cell receptor beta chains below was sequenced from the same sample in a study of early T cells in non-severe SARS-CoV-2 infection (dated by TCRdb to 2020 to 2022). Library generation was performed with 5' RACE. Instrument used: NextSeq 500. The public reads were reanalyzed by TCRdb: fastp trimming at Q25, MiXCR alignment, in-frame beta chains only. Rows are combined by CDR3 protein, so each entry shows the most common genes and DNA. This sample comprises roughly 23,000 distinct CDR3 sequences, 5.7% of them detected only once. The top ten constitute about 14% of the sample. The sample here was whole blood, taken at baseline. Every receptor here comes from an adult who was a healthcare worker with PCR-confirmed SARS-CoV-2 infection or an uninfected control (not recorded which).

This clonotype is medium-sized. The CDR3 region is CASRRDGEDYGYTF. CDR3 DNA sequence: TGCGCCAGCCGAAGGGACGGCGAGGACTATGGCTACACCTTC. The chain uses TRBV5-1 and TRBJ1-2; maybe TRBD1 (5 bases). Germline V gives CDR1 SGHRS, CDR2 YFSETQ. V was shortened by 7 bases and J by 3 bases, with 16 bases between the two germline ends. This CDR3 region has 14 residues.

V gene TRBV19 combines with J gene TRBJ1-3, with 9 bases fitting TRBD1. The V segment lost 6 bases and the J segment 4 bases; nucleotides outside the gene matches: 4. The CDR3 contains 14 residues. CDR1 and CDR2 from the germline V gene are LNHDA and SQIVND (reference sequence). DNA of the CDR3: TGTGCCAGTAGATCCGGGACAGGGGGAAACACCATATATTTT. Translation: CASRSGTGGNTIYF.

This clonotype is deemed medium-sized. The CDR3 is CASSPLVEETQYF. For the CDR3, the DNA is TGTGCCAGCTCACCTTTAGTGGAAGAGACCCAGTACTTC. This chain uses TRBV18 with TRBJ2-5; D is unresolved. The CDR3 covers 13 residues. The V gene's germline CDR1 is KGHSH and CDR2 LQKENI. V lost 3 bases and J lost 3, with 8 bases in between.

This clonotype was recorded a few times. The chain uses TRBV18 and TRBJ1-2; no firm D call. The CDR3 has 13 residues. V was pared by 6 bases and J by 3 bases, with 11 bases between. Germline V gene lookup returns CDR1 KGHSH and CDR2 LQKENI. The CDR3 spells CASSPEDDYGYTF. DNA for the CDR3: TGTGCCAGCTCCCCGGAGGACGACTATGGCTACACCTTC.

There are many counts of this clonotype. This chain connects TRBV4-3 to TRBJ1-6, with D unclear. The germline CDR1 and CDR2 sequences are LGHNA and YSLEER. Trimming took 0 bases from V and 8 from J, leaving 11 bases between them. The CDR3 runs 15 residues. For the CDR3, the DNA is TGCGCCAGCAGCCAAGAAGTTAGGGCTGATTCACCCCTCCACTTT. It is translated as CASSQEVRADSPLHF.

This clonotype was recorded many times. The rearrangement uses TRBV18 and TRBJ2-7, with TRBD1 identical over 9 bases. Germline CDR1 and CDR2: KGHSH and LQKENI. The CDR3 spans 15 residues. The trim removed 2 bases at V and 5 bases at J, leaving 7 bases unmatched. The DNA of the CDR3 is TGTGCCAGCTCACCAGCCGGGACAGGGACGCACGAGCAGTACTTC. This gives the protein CASSPAGTGTHEQYF. The variable domain in full, completed from reference TRBV18 and TRBJ2-7, reads NAGVMQNPRHLVRRRGQEARLRCSPMKGHSHVYWYRQLPEEGLKFMVYLQKENIIDESGMPKERFSAEFPKEGPSILRIQQVVRGDSAAYFCASSPAGTGTHEQYFGPGTRLTVT.

This clonotype was recorded at least ten times. The chain couples TRBV20-1 to TRBJ2-3; D not resolved. In germline, CDR1 is DFQATT, CDR2 SNEGSKA (reference sequence). The CDR3 sequence is 18 residues long. Trimming removed 0 bases from V and 0 bases from J, with 19 bases in between. The CDR3 spells CSARDPGGRASSTDTQYF. Written as DNA, the CDR3 is TGCAGTGCTAGAGACCCGGGCGGTAGGGCTTCTAGCACAGATACGCAGTATTTT.

This clonotype was seen ten or more times. The rearrangement joins TRBV15 to TRBJ2-5, with D hard to call. The length of the CDR3 is 15 residues. The V end was cut by 0 bases, the J end by 2 bases, with 10 bases between. The germline V gene encodes CDR1 LNHNV and CDR2 YYDKDF (reference sequence). CDR3: CATSRDPGRQETQYF. CDR3 nucleotides: TGTGCCACCAGCAGAGACCCCGGGCGACAAGAGACCCAGTACTTC.

This clonotype was picked up a small number of times. J is TRBJ1-6 and V is TRBV7-2; unclear D gene. Germline V gene sequence: CDR1 SGHTA, CDR2 FQGNSA. V lost 7 bases to trimming and J lost 0 bases, with 7 bases between them. The CDR3 covers 14 residues. The CDR3: CASTASSYNSPLHF. DNA for the CDR3: TGTGCCAGCACCGCCAGCTCCTATAATTCACCCCTCCACTTT. Supplemented by reference TRBV7-2 and TRBJ1-6, the full variable domain reads GAGVSQSPSNKVTEKGKDVELRCDPISGHTALYWYRQSLGQGLEFLIYFQGNSAPDKSGLPSDRFSAERTGGSVSTLTIQRTQQEDSAVYLCASTASSYNSPLHFGNGTRLTVT.

The rearrangement links TRBV7-3 to TRBJ1-1; TRBD1 is a possible D gene (6 bases). CDR3 size: 14 residues. Deletions cut 4 bases from V and 7 bases from J, with 16 bases between. CDR1 is SGHTA and CDR2 is FQGTGA in the germline V gene. CDR3 sequence reads: CASSYQGIDSEAFF. The DNA of the CDR3 is TGTGCCAGCAGCTATCAGGGGATTGATAGTGAAGCTTTCTTT.

This clonotype has at least ten counts. This chain joins TRBV5-1 and TRBJ2-2; D remains ambiguous. V was clipped by 0 bases and J by 1 base, with 4 bases between them. The CDR3 extends over 14 amino acids. Germline loops: CDR1 SGHRS, CDR2 YFSETQ. CDR3 amino acids: CASSLAGNTGELFF. CDR3 DNA: TGCGCCAGCAGCTTGGCCGGGAACACCGGGGAGCTGTTTTTT.

The sample holds many counts of this clonotype. The chain combines TRBV7-2 with TRBJ2-2; tentatively, D is TRBD1 (5 bases). The V and J ends lost 2 bases and 7 bases respectively, with 8 bases between them. CDR3 length equals 13 residues. Per germline, CDR1 SGHTA and CDR2 FQGNSA. The CDR3 here is CASSLWGNGELFF. The CDR3 DNA follows: TGTGCCAGCAGCTTATGGGGCAACGGGGAGCTGTTTTTT.

This clonotype rates as medium-sized. This chain links TRBV11-2 with TRBJ2-1, with 12 bases identical to TRBD2. This CDR3 comprises 16 residues. J gave up 5 bases and V 5 bases, and 7 bases lay outside the gene matches. CDR1 SGHAT and CDR2 FQNNGV come from the germline V gene. CDR3 in DNA: TGTGCCAGCAGCCCCTCGACTAGCGGGGGAGACAATGAGCAGTTCTTC. Translated, it gives CASSPSTSGGDNEQFF.

This clonotype was seen ten or more times. This chain joins TRBV20-1 and TRBJ2-3; D unclear. Germline CDR1 and CDR2: DFQATT and SNEGSKA (reference sequence). The CDR3 contains 14 residues. The V end was cut by 6 bases, the J end by 3 bases, with 16 bases between. CDR3 nucleotide sequence: TGCAGTGCAACACGATGGCCCGTTACAGATACGCAGTATTTT. This encodes CSATRWPVTDTQYF.

The DNA for the CDR3 is TGCAGCGTTGAAGAACAGCAATCCGGGGAGCTGTTTTTT. This codes for CSVEEQQSGELFF. V gene TRBV29-1 combines with J gene TRBJ2-2; D is ambiguous. Germline lookup yields CDR1 SQVTM and CDR2 ANQGSEA. This CDR3 comprises 13 residues. V was pared by 0 bases and J by 6 bases, with 8 bases between.

This clonotype has a handful of counts. The chain has TRBV12-3 or TRBV12-4 and TRBJ2-4, with D possibly being TRBD2 (5 bases). The CDR3 is 15 amino acids. Between the trimmed V and J ends, which lost 5 bases and 0 bases, there was a span of 11 bases. CDR3 sequence: CASSPGLLAKNIQYF. CDR3 DNA sequence: TGTGCCAGCAGTCCCGGACTGTTAGCCAAAAACATTCAGTACTTC.

The table lists this clonotype with many counts. The gene calls are TRBV7-3 and TRBJ2-5; D is perhaps TRBD2 (7 bases). Trimming cost V 1 base and J 1 base, with 10 bases left between them. From germline, CDR1 is SGHTA and CDR2 FQGTGA. This CDR3 is 15 amino acids long. CDR3 residues: CASSLMGGRQETQYF. CDR3 coding DNA: TGTGCCAGCAGCTTAATGGGGGGGCGCCAAGAGACCCAGTACTTC.

The gene calls are TRBV7-9 and TRBJ2-5; D gene unclear. The CDR3 totals 14 residues. The germline gives CDR1 SEHNR, CDR2 FQNEAQ (reference sequence). V gave up 5 bases and J gave up 2 bases, with 12 bases separating them. CDR3 loop: CASSLHVIQETQYF. For the CDR3, the DNA is TGTGCCAGCAGCCTACACGTTATTCAAGAGACCCAGTACTTC. Full variable domain (missing parts from reference TRBV7-9 and TRBJ2-5): DTGVSQNPRHKITKRGQNVTFRCDPISEHNRLYWYRQTLGQGPEFLTYFQNEAQLEKSRLLSDRFSAERPKGSFSTLEIQRTEQGDSAMYLCASSLHVIQETQYFGPGTRLLVL.

This clonotype has at least ten counts. The CDR3 region has the DNA TGTGCCAGCAGCAATTACCGGGACAGGGCCTACGAGCAGTACTTC. This encodes CASSNYRDRAYEQYF. This chain links TRBV7-9 with TRBJ2-7; 9 bases match TRBD1. J was trimmed by 2 bases and V by 5 bases; bases with no gene match: 7. CDR1 and CDR2 (germline): SEHNR, FQNEAQ (reference sequence). The CDR3 contains 15 residues.

In its sample, this clonotype ranks as large. This chain joins TRBV4-3 and TRBJ1-6; D call uncertain. Germline assignment: CDR1 LGHNA and CDR2 YSLEER. The CDR3 totals 15 residues. V lost 1 base and J 10 bases, leaving 14 bases between the germline ends. CDR3 coding DNA: TGCGCCAGCAGCCAAGGGGCCAGGAATCGGTCACCCCTCCACTTT. Amino acid sequence: CASSQGARNRSPLHF.

This clonotype was seen only a few times. This chain links TRBV5-1 with TRBJ2-5; 7 bases align to TRBD1. CDR3 length equals 14 residues. The V gene end was trimmed by 0 bases and the J gene end by 5 bases; junction bases not matched to a gene: 4. Germline loops: CDR1 SGHRS, CDR2 YFSETQ. CDR3 in DNA: TGCGCCAGCAGCTTGGAAGGGGGCAGGGAGACCCAGTACTTC. Its protein is CASSLEGGRETQYF.

The chain combines TRBV19 with TRBJ2-1; 9 nucleotides line up with TRBD2. Trimming cost V 10 bases and J 7 bases; bases outside gene matches: 17. The CDR3 contains 16 residues. Germline V gives CDR1 LNHDA, CDR2 SQIVND (reference sequence). In DNA form, the CDR3 reads TGTGCCACCACCCAGCTAGCGGGGACCTCGTCGAATGAGCAGTTCTTC. Its protein is CATTQLAGTSSNEQFF.

The chain uses TRBV24-1 and TRBJ1-2; D is possibly TRBD1 (5 bases). Deletions cut 12 bases from V and 0 bases from J, with 10 bases between. Germline CDR1 is KGHDR and CDR2 is SFDVKD. The CDR3 runs to 12 residues. The CDR3 nucleotides are TGTGCCGCTGGGGGGGCTAACTATGGCTACACCTTC. It is translated as CAAGGANYGYTF.

The chain combines TRBV24-1 with TRBJ1-4, with a tentative D call TRBD1 (5 bases). V lost 5 bases and J lost 4, with 13 bases in between. Per the germline V gene, CDR1 is KGHDR and CDR2 is SFDVKD. The CDR3 is 15 residues long. The CDR3 region has the DNA TGTGCCACCAGTGCTCCGGGACCGATTAATGAAAAACTGTTTTTT. Protein product: CATSAPGPINEKLFF.

The chain couples TRBV7-2 to TRBJ1-1; possibly TRBD1 for D (5 bases). Trimming took off 1 base at V and 4 bases at J, with 10 bases between the two ends. The CDR3 spans 14 residues. Per the germline V gene, CDR1 is SGHTA and CDR2 is FQGNSA. The CDR3 sequence: CASSLVWGGTEAFF. CDR3 nucleotide sequence: TGTGCCAGCAGCTTAGTTTGGGGGGGCACTGAAGCTTTCTTT.